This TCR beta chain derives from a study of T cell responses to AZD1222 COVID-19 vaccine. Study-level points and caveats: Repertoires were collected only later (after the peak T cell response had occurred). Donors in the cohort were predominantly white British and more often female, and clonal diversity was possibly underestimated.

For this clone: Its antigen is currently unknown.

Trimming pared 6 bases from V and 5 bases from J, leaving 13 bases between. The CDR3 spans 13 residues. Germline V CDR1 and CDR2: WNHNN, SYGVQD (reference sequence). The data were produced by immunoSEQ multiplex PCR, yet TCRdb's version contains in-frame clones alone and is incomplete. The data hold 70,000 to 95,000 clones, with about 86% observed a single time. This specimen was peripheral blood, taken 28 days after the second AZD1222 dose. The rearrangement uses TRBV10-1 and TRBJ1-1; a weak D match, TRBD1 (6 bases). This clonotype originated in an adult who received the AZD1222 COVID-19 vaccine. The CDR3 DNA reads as TGCGCCAGCAGCGTAACAGGGAAAACTGAAGCTTTCTTT. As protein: CASSVTGKTEAFF.